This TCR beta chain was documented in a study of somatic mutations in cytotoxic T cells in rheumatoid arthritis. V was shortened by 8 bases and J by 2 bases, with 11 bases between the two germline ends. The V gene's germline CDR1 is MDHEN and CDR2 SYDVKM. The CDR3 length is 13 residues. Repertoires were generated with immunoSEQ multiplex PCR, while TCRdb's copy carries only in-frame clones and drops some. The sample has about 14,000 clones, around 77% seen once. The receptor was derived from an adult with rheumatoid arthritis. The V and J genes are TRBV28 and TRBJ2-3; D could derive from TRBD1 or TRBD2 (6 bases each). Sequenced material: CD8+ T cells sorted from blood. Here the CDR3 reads CASRRGPTDTQYF. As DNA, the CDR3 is TGTGCCAGCCGCCGGGGGCCCACAGATACGCAGTATTTT.